The 29 T cell receptor beta chains listed next were all sequenced from one sample in a study of blood T cell repertoires in COVID-19. Repertoires were generated with immunoSEQ multiplex PCR, while TCRdb's copy carries only in-frame clones and drops some. In the table there are tens of thousands of clones, approximately 88% of which are singletons. Material for sequencing was peripheral blood. The receptors originated from a man in his forties or fifties with acute or convalescent COVID-19.

The rearrangement uses TRBV30 and TRBJ1-5; 10 bases are a match to TRBD1. The J segment lost 4 bases and the V segment lost 3 bases, leaving 6 bases of the junction unmatched. The CDR3 is 15 amino acids. Germline V gene data show CDR1 as GTSNPN and CDR2 as SVGIG (reference sequence). CDR3 sequence: CAWRTTGGTNQPQHF. In DNA, the CDR3 is TGTGCCTGGAGAACGACAGGGGGCACAAATCAGCCCCAGCATTTT.

The chain has TRBV6-5 and TRBJ2-4; tentatively, D is TRBD1 (6 bases). V dropped 2 bases and J dropped 7 bases, with 12 bases sitting between them. The CDR3 runs 14 residues. Germline CDR1 MNHEY, CDR2 SVGAGI. CDR3 in amino acids: CASSYTGTRNIQYF. CDR3 DNA sequence: TGTGCCAGCAGTTACACCGGGACACGGAACATTCAGTACTTC.

This chain connects TRBV2 to TRBJ2-1, with 12 bases lining up with TRBD2. Trimming removed 6 bases from V and 4 bases from J; junction bases left unmatched: 10. From germline, CDR1 is SNHLY and CDR2 FYNNEI. This CDR3 comprises 17 residues. In DNA form, the CDR3 reads TGTGCCAGCAGGGATACTAGCGGGGGGTCCGTATACAATGAGCAGTTCTTC. The encoded protein is CASRDTSGGSVYNEQFF.

This clone was detected once. The rearrangement uses TRBV10-3 and TRBJ2-5; TRBD1 agrees at 9 bases. Germline CDR1 is ENHRY and CDR2 is SYGVKD. The CDR3 is 14 residues long. The V and J ends lost 2 bases and 8 bases, in that order; junction bases with no gene match: 6. DNA of the CDR3: TGTGCCATCAGTGAGGGGACAGGGCGAGACACCCAGTACTTC. It yields the protein CAISEGTGRDTQYF.

The CDR3 DNA follows: TGTGCCAGCAGTGACTCGGACAGGAATGAGCAGTTCTTC. Translation gives CASSDSDRNEQFF. The gene calls are TRBV6-4 and TRBJ2-1; 7 bases match TRBD1. The V segment lost 0 bases and the J segment 7 bases; nucleotides outside the gene matches: 0. In germline, CDR1 is MRHNA, CDR2 SNTAGT. This CDR3 comprises 13 residues.

The chain uses TRBV14 and TRBJ1-1; D may be TRBD1 (5 bases). In germline, CDR1 is SGHDN, CDR2 FVKESK. V was pared by 1 base and J by 4 bases, with 13 bases between. The CDR3 totals 15 residues. CDR3 protein: CASSQGGALGTEAFF. DNA of the CDR3: TGTGCCAGCAGCCAAGGTGGGGCCCTGGGCACTGAAGCTTTCTTT.

This clone is classed as medium-sized (0.01 to 0.1%). This chain connects TRBV11-1 to TRBJ2-1; tentative D call: TRBD1 (6 bases). This CDR3 comprises 19 residues. Germline V CDR1 and CDR2: SGHAT, FQDESV (reference sequence). Trimming took off 0 bases at V and 4 bases at J, with 22 bases between the two ends. This chain's CDR3 is CASSLAPRTAPEKYNEQFF. CDR3 nucleotide sequence: TGTGCCAGCAGCTTAGCGCCGAGGACAGCCCCAGAAAAATACAATGAGCAGTTCTTC.

The chain combines TRBV19 with TRBJ2-1; TRBD2 matches at 15 bases. The CDR3 contains 16 residues. Losses at the gene ends were 9 bases for V and 7 bases for J; bases not matched to a gene: 10. Germline assignment: CDR1 LNHDA and CDR2 SQIVND (reference sequence). CDR3 sequence: CASRTRTSGRANEQFF. The DNA for the CDR3 is TGTGCCAGCCGTACCCGGACTAGCGGGAGGGCGAATGAGCAGTTCTTC.

J is TRBJ2-5 and V is TRBV30; D might be TRBD1 (6 bases). The CDR3 is 13 amino acids. In germline, CDR1 is GTSNPN, CDR2 SVGIG (reference sequence). V shed 2 bases and J shed 5 bases, with 12 bases lying between them. CDR3 residues: CAWSLGAGETQYF. Here the CDR3 DNA reads TGTGCCTGGAGTTTGGGGGCCGGTGAGACCCAGTACTTC.

This clone was seen a few times. The chain uses TRBV5-1 and TRBJ2-7; 9 bases match TRBD1. V trimming: 0 bases; J trimming: 3 bases; junction bases outside the gene matches: 7. Germline CDR1 SGHRS, CDR2 YFSETQ. CDR3 length equals 16 residues. The CDR3 DNA reads as TGCGCCAGCAGCTTGGATGGGGGACAGGGTATCTACGAGCAGTACTTC. Translation: CASSLDGGQGIYEQYF.

The chain has TRBV28 and TRBJ2-2, with 9 bases fitting TRBD2. This CDR3 is built from 14 residues. Germline lookup yields CDR1 MDHEN and CDR2 SYDVKM. V was clipped by 5 bases and J by 5 bases; unmatched bases: 3. The CDR3 DNA is TGTGCCAGCAGTACTGGACTAGCGACCGGGGAGCTGTTTTTT. The encoded protein is CASSTGLATGELFF.

The chain combines TRBV28 with TRBJ1-2, with D uncertain. From germline, CDR1 is MDHEN and CDR2 SYDVKM. This CDR3 is built from 10 residues. Between the trimmed V and J ends, which lost 8 bases and 8 bases, there was a span of 9 bases. CDR3 in amino acids: CASEGIGYTF. CDR3 nucleotide sequence: TGTGCCAGCGAGGGTATCGGCTACACCTTC.

The chain employs TRBV19 and TRBJ2-7; 7 positions match TRBD1. The CDR3 extends over 12 amino acids. The junction had 3 bases not matched to a gene; V was cut back by 10 bases and J by 0 bases. Germline lookup yields CDR1 LNHDA and CDR2 SQIVND (reference sequence). This CDR3 is CATRGPSYEQYF. CDR3 DNA sequence: TGTGCCACTAGGGGGCCCTCCTACGAGCAGTACTTC.

The J gene is TRBJ1-5, the V gene TRBV4-1, with D unclear. The CDR3 is 14 amino acids. Trimming left V 0 bases short and J 7 bases short, with 10 bases between. Germline-derived CDR1 and CDR2 are MGHRA and YSYEKL. CDR3 protein: CASSQDGSGQPQHF. The CDR3 DNA sequence: TGCGCCAGCAGCCAAGATGGGAGCGGCCAGCCCCAGCATTTT.

J is TRBJ1-1 and V is TRBV6-1; weak D call: TRBD1 (5 bases). This CDR3 is built from 14 residues. CDR1 is MNHNS and CDR2 is SASEGT in the germline V gene. V lost 2 bases, J lost 2 bases, and 9 bases lay in between. CDR3 coding DNA: TGTGCCAGCAGTGAAAGGCAGGGAAACACTGAAGCTTTCTTT. Translating it yields CASSERQGNTEAFF.

The V call is TRBV5-1, the J call TRBJ1-2, with D uncertain. CDR3 length equals 14 residues. Germline lookup yields CDR1 SGHRS and CDR2 YFSETQ. Between the trimmed V and J ends, which lost 1 base and 6 bases, there was a span of 13 bases. The CDR3 nucleotides are TGCGCCAGCAGCTTGTCGACATGGAAGAATGGCTACACCTTC. Residues: CASSLSTWKNGYTF.

There are a few counts of this clone. The chain joins TRBV10-1 to TRBJ2-7, with TRBD1 as a possible D gene (6 bases). The ends were cut back, 8 bases at V and 6 bases at J, with 14 bases in the middle. The V gene's germline CDR1 is WNHNN and CDR2 SYGVQD (reference sequence). The CDR3 is 12 amino acids. CDR3: CASGGARGEQYF. DNA for the CDR3: TGCGCCAGCGGTGGGGCCAGGGGCGAGCAGTACTTC.

The chain combines TRBV4-1 with TRBJ2-5; 7 nucleotides match TRBD1. Trimming at V came to 4 bases and at J to 2 bases, leaving 7 bases not matched to a gene. The CDR3 extends over 15 amino acids. CDR1 and CDR2 (germline): MGHRA, YSYEKL. CDR3 loop: CASSPFDREQETQYF. The DNA of the CDR3 is TGCGCCAGCAGCCCCTTCGACAGGGAACAAGAGACCCAGTACTTC.

The table lists this clone with a count of one. The rearrangement joins TRBV2 to TRBJ2-5; the D gene is possibly TRBD2 (5 bases). This CDR3 is 13 amino acids long. Between the trimmed V and J ends, which lost 5 bases and 2 bases, there was a span of 9 bases. Germline V gene lookup returns CDR1 SNHLY and CDR2 FYNNEI. Written as DNA, the CDR3 is TGTGCCAGCAGTACGGGATTTCAAGAGACCCAGTACTTC. It encodes CASSTGFQETQYF.

The chain employs TRBV24-1 and TRBJ2-1, with TRBD1 matching over 9 bases. Germline CDR1 is KGHDR and CDR2 is SFDVKD. The CDR3 has 16 amino acids. Trimming removed 5 bases from V and 0 bases from J; junction bases left unmatched: 4. DNA for the CDR3: TGTGCCACCAGTGGGGGGGGACAGGGCTCCTACAATGAGCAGTTCTTC. It translates to CATSGGGQGSYNEQFF.

As DNA, the CDR3 is TGTGCCAGCAGCCCGAGCTTCTCTGGGGCCAACGTCCTGACTTTC. Encoded protein: CASSPSFSGANVLTF. The rearrangement links TRBV6-5 to TRBJ2-6, with unresolved D. The CDR3 length is 15 residues. V lost 6 bases and J 0 bases, leaving 9 bases between the germline ends. In germline, CDR1 is MNHEY, CDR2 SVGAGI.

The chain uses TRBV7-2 and TRBJ2-1, with 8 bases aligning to TRBD1. Looked up from germline, CDR1 is SGHTA and CDR2 is FQGNSA. The V gene end was trimmed by 5 bases and the J gene end by 7 bases; junction bases not matched to a gene: 7. There are 14 residues in the CDR3. The CDR3 bases are TGTGCCAGCAGCACAACAGGGGGATCGAATGAGCAGTTCTTC. It encodes CASSTTGGSNEQFF. Full variable domain (outside the CDR3, taken from reference TRBV7-2 and TRBJ2-1): GAGVSQSPSNKVTEKGKDVELRCDPISGHTALYWYRQSLGQGLEFLIYFQGNSAPDKSGLPSDRFSAERTGGSVSTLTIQRTQQEDSAVYLCASSTTGGSNEQFFGPGTRLTVL.

The chain joins TRBV13 to TRBJ1-1; 8 bases align to TRBD1. V was clipped by 5 bases and J by 7 bases; unmatched bases: 9. Germline lookup yields CDR1 PRHDT and CDR2 FYEKMQ (reference sequence). This CDR3 is 14 amino acids long. Here the CDR3 DNA reads TGTGCCAGCAGCCCACAGGACAGGGAAGGTGAAGCTTTCTTT. Translated, it gives CASSPQDREGEAFF.

This chain joins TRBV19 and TRBJ1-5, with 9 bases identical to TRBD1. With 5 bases clipped from V and 4 bases from J, the junction kept 12 bases outside the gene matches. CDR1 and CDR2 from the germline V gene are LNHDA and SQIVND (reference sequence). The CDR3 covers 17 residues. CDR3 sequence (DNA): TGTGCCAGTAGTGGAGGGACAGGGATCATAGCAAATCAGCCCCAGCATTTT. Residues: CASSGGTGIIANQPQHF.

V gene TRBV5-1 combines with J gene TRBJ1-2; D call uncertain. The CDR3 has 14 amino acids. The germline V gene has CDR1 SGHRS and CDR2 YFSETQ. The germline V and J ends were trimmed by 6 bases and 2 bases, with 14 bases remaining between them. The CDR3 bases are TGCGCCAGCACCCCCGGGAGGGCGAACTATGGCTACACCTTC. Protein sequence: CASTPGRANYGYTF.

The rearrangement joins TRBV7-9 to TRBJ2-5; 7 bases are shared with TRBD1. Looked up from germline, CDR1 is SEHNR and CDR2 is FQNEAQ (reference sequence). The V segment lost 1 base and the J segment 5 bases; nucleotides outside the gene matches: 10. CDR3 length: 16 residues. CDR3 nucleotides: TGTGCCAGCAGCTTAGTGGTCGGACAGGTGGGGGAGACCCAGTACTTC. Its translation is CASSLVVGQVGETQYF.

This CDR3 reads CAWRTSGRRDTEAFF. In DNA, the CDR3 is TGTGCCTGGAGGACCTCGGGGAGGAGAGACACTGAAGCTTTCTTT. The chain employs TRBV30 and TRBJ1-1; D ambiguous. Germline V gene lookup returns CDR1 GTSNPN and CDR2 SVGIG (reference sequence). V was shortened by 3 bases and J by 3 bases, with 17 bases between the two germline ends. The CDR3 contains 15 residues.

The genes are TRBV7-9 and TRBJ1-5, with D possibly being TRBD1 (6 bases). The CDR3 runs to 16 residues. Germline CDR1 SEHNR, CDR2 FQNEAQ (reference sequence). V was cut by 1 base and J by 2 bases, with 12 bases left in between. CDR3 amino acids: CASSLGWQGRNQPQHF. CDR3 bases: TGTGCCAGCAGCTTAGGGTGGCAGGGGCGCAATCAGCCCCAGCATTTT.

The V and J genes are TRBV19 and TRBJ2-7; the match to TRBD2 covers 7 bases. The CDR3 has 15 residues. Germline CDR1 reads LNHDA; CDR2 reads SQIVND (reference sequence). Trimming cost V 1 base and J 2 bases; bases outside gene matches: 5. The CDR3 coding sequence is TGTGCCAGTAGTATAGCCGGCGGGGGAGCCTACGAGCAGTACTTC. This sequence encodes CASSIAGGGAYEQYF.